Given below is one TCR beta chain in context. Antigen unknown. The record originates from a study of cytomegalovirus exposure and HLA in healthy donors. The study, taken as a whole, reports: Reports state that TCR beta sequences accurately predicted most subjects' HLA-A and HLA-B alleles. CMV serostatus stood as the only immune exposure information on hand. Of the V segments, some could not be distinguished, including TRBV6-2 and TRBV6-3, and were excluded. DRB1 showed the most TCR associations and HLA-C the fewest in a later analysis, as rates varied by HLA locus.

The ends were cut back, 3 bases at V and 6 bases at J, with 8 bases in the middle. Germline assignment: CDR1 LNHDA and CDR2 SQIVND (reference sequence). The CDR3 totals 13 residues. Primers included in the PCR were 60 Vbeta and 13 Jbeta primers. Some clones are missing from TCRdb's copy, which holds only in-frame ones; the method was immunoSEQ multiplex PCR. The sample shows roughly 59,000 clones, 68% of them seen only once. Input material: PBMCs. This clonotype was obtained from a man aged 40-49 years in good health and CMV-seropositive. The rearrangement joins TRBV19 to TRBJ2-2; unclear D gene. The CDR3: CASSISGAGELFF. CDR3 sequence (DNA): TGTGCCAGTAGTATTTCAGGCGCCGGGGAGCTGTTTTTT.